Shown below are 21 T cell receptor beta chains from a single sample sequenced in a study of glioma-infiltrating T cells. The iRepertoire nested amplicon-rescue multiplex PCR amplified TCR alpha and beta CDR3s from RNA. From the multiplex PCR reads, TCRdb called clonotypes with MiXCR, one entry per CDR3 protein. The table has around 190,000 distinct CDR3 sequences, around 32% seen once. The specimen sequenced was glioma tissue, nonneoplastic brain tissue, or PBMCs (not recorded which). The receptor source for this set is a human donor with low-grade glioma or glioblastoma, undergoing nonglioma brain surgery, or in good health (not recorded which).

On this clonotype: A single base separates this from a much larger clone, so it may be a read error. The chain has TRBV10-3 and TRBJ2-7; 8 bases line up with TRBD2. The CDR3 length is 14 residues. The germline CDR1 and CDR2 sequences are ENHRY and SYGVKD. Trimming took 6 bases from V and 2 from J; bases not matched to a gene: 6. DNA for the CDR3: TGTGCCATCAGCAGACCAGCGGGAGCCTACGAGCAGTACTTC. Protein: CAISRPAGAYEQYF.

In regard to this clonotype: The junction differs from germline at one of its ends, possibly a read error. In nucleotides, the CDR3 is TGTGCCAGCTCACCAAGGGCCGGGATCAACAATGAGAAGTTCTTC. Residues: CASSPRAGINNEKFF. The chain couples TRBV18 to TRBJ2-1; a possible D gene is TRBD2 (5 bases). The CDR3 extends over 15 amino acids. CDR1 KGHSH and CDR2 LQKENI come from the germline V gene.

This clonotype was counted ten times or more. The V and J genes are TRBV29-1 and TRBJ2-7; no firm D call. V was clipped by 3 bases and J by 2 bases, with 8 bases between them. The CDR3 totals 12 residues. From germline, CDR1 is SQVTM and CDR2 ANQGSEA. Here the CDR3 reads CSVEASTYEQYF. As DNA, the CDR3 is TGCAGCGTTGAGGCAAGTACCTACGAGCAGTACTTC.

About this clonotype: Given a much more abundant clone one base away, this may be a read error. This sequence joins TRBV7-7 and TRBJ1-2, with TRBD1 as a possible D gene (5 bases). Germline V gene data show CDR1 as SSHAT and CDR2 as FNYEAQ (reference sequence). There are 12 residues in the CDR3. The CDR3 coding sequence is TGTGCCAGCAGCCTGGTCAGGGATGGCGACACCTTC. Translated: CASSLVRDGDTF.

This clonotype was found many times. This chain connects TRBV27 to TRBJ2-7; D gene uncertain. Germline loops: CDR1 MNHEY, CDR2 SMNVEV (reference sequence). The ends were cut back, 5 bases at V and 4 bases at J, with 21 bases in the middle. The CDR3 totals 16 residues. CDR3 in amino acids: CASSPSAGRKTYEQYF. CDR3 coding DNA: TGTGCCAGCAGTCCCTCGGCCGGCAGAAAAACTTACGAGCAGTACTTC.

This rearrangement joins TRBV7-2 to TRBJ2-5; tentative D call: TRBD2 (5 bases). Germline V gene lookup returns CDR1 SGHTA and CDR2 FQGNSA. The CDR3 runs 14 residues. V shed 8 bases and J shed 0 bases, with 13 bases lying between them. CDR3 protein: CASEKAEYQETQYF. The CDR3 DNA reads TGTGCCAGCGAAAAAGCGGAGTACCAAGAGACCCAGTACTTC.

Only a few counts were recorded for this clonotype. The chain joins TRBV7-9 to TRBJ2-2, with 10 bases aligning to TRBD1. J was trimmed by 7 bases and V by 7 bases; bases with no gene match: 6. The CDR3 has 14 residues. Germline CDR1 and CDR2: SEHNR and FQNEAQ (reference sequence). CDR3 DNA sequence: TGTGCCAGCACAAGACAGGGGGCCGACGGGGAGCTGTTTTTT. It specifies CASTRQGADGELFF.

This clonotype appeared many times. This chain joins TRBV20-1 and TRBJ1-4; TRBD1 matches at 7 bases. CDR1 and CDR2 (germline): DFQATT, SNEGSKA (reference sequence). Germline trimming cut 2 bases from V and 8 bases from J; bases unmatched to any gene: 8. The CDR3 is made up of 14 amino acids. CDR3 sequence (DNA): TGCAGTGCTAGATTCCCAGGGGGGGAGGAAAAACTGTTTTTT. Residues: CSARFPGGEEKLFF.

Concerning this clonotype itself: A read error is likely, as this CDR3 ends without the conserved phenylalanine or tryptophan. The chain has TRBV5-4 and TRBJ2-7, with D hard to call. CDR3 length: 12 amino acids. V was clipped by 3 bases and J by 4 bases, with 8 bases between them. Germline values: CDR1 SGHNT, CDR2 YYREEE (reference sequence). The CDR3 DNA reads as TGTGCCAGCAGCTCAAAGTCGTACGAGCAGTACTTA. Residues: CASSSKSYEQYL.

Ten or more counts support this clonotype. The DNA for the CDR3 is TGTGCTACGGGGACGGAGTACAATGAGCAGTTCTTC. Translation: CATGTEYNEQFF. The chain couples TRBV2 to TRBJ2-1; D is tentatively TRBD1 or TRBD2 (5 bases each). From germline, CDR1 is SNHLY and CDR2 FYNNEI. The CDR3 has 12 amino acids. Complete variable domain (other parts from reference TRBV2 and TRBJ2-1): EPEVTQTPSHQVTQMGQEVILRCVPISNHLYFYWYRQILGQKVEFLVSFYNNEISEKSEIFDDQFSVERPDGSNFTLKIRSTKLEDSAMYFCATGTEYNEQFFGPGTRLTVL.

The sample holds many counts of this clonotype. The chain employs TRBV27 and TRBJ2-7; D unresolved. The CDR3 loop spans 11 amino acids. V was shortened by 3 bases and J by 5 bases, with 5 bases between the two germline ends. Germline V CDR1 and CDR2: MNHEY, SMNVEV (reference sequence). The CDR3 region is CASSLGNEQYF. Here the CDR3 DNA reads TGTGCCAGCAGTTTGGGGAACGAGCAGTACTTC.

This clonotype showed up many times. The rearrangement joins TRBV7-6 to TRBJ2-3; D remains ambiguous. The CDR3 runs 12 residues. Looked up from germline, CDR1 is SGHVS and CDR2 is FNYEAQ. Between the trimmed V and J ends, which lost 6 bases and 5 bases, there was a span of 9 bases. The CDR3 DNA is TGTGCCAGCAGTTATGGGTTAGATACGCAGTATTTT. Translated, it gives CASSYGLDTQYF. Together with reference TRBV7-6 and TRBJ2-3, the CDR3 gives the full variable domain: GAGVSQSPRYKVTKRGQDVALRCDPISGHVSLYWYRQALGQGPEFLTYFNYEAQQDKSGLPNDRFSAERPEGSISTLTIQRTEQRDSAMYRCASSYGLDTQYFGPGTRLTVL.

This clonotype was seen repeatedly, ten times or more. The V call is TRBV7-2, the J call TRBJ2-1; D call uncertain. This CDR3 contains 13 residues. Germline V gene data show CDR1 as SGHTA and CDR2 as FQGNSA. Between the trimmed V and J ends, which lost 11 bases and 0 bases, there was a span of 11 bases. In nucleotides, the CDR3 is TGTGCCGGCGGCGGCCGCTCCTACAATGAGCAGTTCTTC. Translating gives CAGGGRSYNEQFF. Based on the CDR3 plus reference TRBV7-2 and TRBJ2-1, the full variable domain is GAGVSQSPSNKVTEKGKDVELRCDPISGHTALYWYRQSLGQGLEFLIYFQGNSAPDKSGLPSDRFSAERTGGSVSTLTIQRTQQEDSAVYLCAGGGRSYNEQFFGPGTRLTVL.

The rearrangement links TRBV19 to TRBJ2-2; tentative D call: TRBD1 (6 bases). CDR1 LNHDA and CDR2 SQIVND come from the germline V gene (reference sequence). The CDR3 consists of 15 residues. V dropped 6 bases and J dropped 0 bases, with 11 bases sitting between them. The CDR3 is CASSLRGANTGELFF. The CDR3 nucleotides read TGTGCCAGTAGCCTCAGGGGCGCGAACACCGGGGAGCTGTTTTTT.

This clonotype was detected ten times or more. The chain uses TRBV20-1 and TRBJ1-2; D is unresolved. With 4 bases removed from V and 4 bases from J, the gap between germline ends came to 22 bases. CDR1 is DFQATT, CDR2 SNEGSKA, per germline (reference sequence). CDR3 length equals 16 residues. The CDR3 here is CSATKDWSSYGYGYTF. CDR3 DNA: TGCAGTGCTACAAAAGACTGGTCCTCCTACGGCTATGGCTACACCTTC.

The CDR3 sequence is CASSLAPLGGELFF. DNA of the CDR3: TGTGCCAGCAGTTTAGCCCCATTAGGGGGGGAGCTGTTTTTT. The gene calls are TRBV12-3 or TRBV12-4 and TRBJ2-2; D gene uncertain. The V and J ends lost 0 bases and 8 bases respectively, with 10 bases between them. This CDR3 spans 14 amino acids.

This clonotype was picked up many times. The chain uses TRBV7-2 and TRBJ2-1; D unresolved. CDR1 and CDR2 (germline): SGHTA, FQGNSA. The CDR3 is 11 amino acids. V was cut by 6 bases and J by 4 bases, with 4 bases left in between. CDR3: CASSNYNEQFF. Here the CDR3 DNA reads TGTGCCAGCAGTAATTACAATGAGCAGTTCTTC.

In this sample, this clonotype turned up a few times. This sequence joins TRBV24-1 and TRBJ2-7; TRBD1 matches at 7 bases. Germline CDR1 is KGHDR and CDR2 is SFDVKD. V shed 4 bases, J shed 0 bases, and the junction held 5 bases outside the gene matches. This CDR3 has 15 amino acids. Here the CDR3 reads CATSDPRTGSYEQYF. The CDR3 nucleotides are TGTGCCACCAGTGACCCTCGGACAGGCTCCTACGAGCAGTACTTC.

In this sample, this clonotype turned up many times. The chain carries TRBV20-1 and TRBJ2-1, with 14 bases identical to TRBD2. With V trimmed by 6 bases and J by 7 bases, 11 bases remained unmatched. This CDR3 has 16 amino acids. Germline V gene sequence: CDR1 DFQATT, CDR2 SNEGSKA (reference sequence). CDR3 coding DNA: TGCAGTGCCACCCCGGGACTAGCGGGAGTACGGAATGAGCAGTTCTTC. Protein: CSATPGLAGVRNEQFF.

This clonotype was seen just once. A read error may account for a junction end that differs from germline. The chain recombines TRBV4-2 with TRBJ1-1, with D hard to call. Germline V gene data show CDR1 as LGHNA and CDR2 as YNFKEQ. CDR3 length equals 14 residues. CDR3 protein: CPSSRDRKNTEAFF. The CDR3, as DNA: TGTCCCAGCAGCCGAGACCGAAAGAACACTGAAGCTTTCTTT.

This clonotype was recorded many times. The chain has TRBV12-3 or TRBV12-4 and TRBJ2-7; D remains ambiguous. This CDR3 region has 12 residues. Trimming cost V 5 bases and J 4 bases, with 9 bases left between them. CDR3 region: CASSPQPYEQYF. The DNA of the CDR3 is TGTGCCAGCAGTCCCCAGCCATACGAGCAGTACTTC.